These T cell receptor beta chains were read from a single sample in a study of chemoradiotherapy in HPV16-positive cancers. Sequencing used immunoSEQ multiplex PCR; TCRdb keeps in-frame clones, though not all of them. The sample holds 8,000 to 10,000 clones, about 85% seen once. The sequencing here drew on tumor tissue, taken from a patient who underwent chemoradiotherapy. The receptors come from a human donor with HPV-associated anogenital cancer. CDR3s include the opening cysteine and the closing phenylalanine or tryptophan.

cdr3_length,v_call,j_call,cdr3_aa
13,TRBV18,TRBJ1-5,CASSLSSNQPQHF
15,TRBV6-5,TRBJ1-3,CASSRWTGSGNTIYF
15,TRBV15,TRBJ2-5,CATSRDSGEVETQYF
12,TRBV27,TRBJ1-1,CASSDQGSIPFF
19,TRBV4-2,TRBJ2-2,CASSPRVLEANINTGELFF
15,TRBV23-1,TRBJ2-7,CASREGTGASYEQYF
14,TRBV18,TRBJ2-7,CASSGDRSSYEQYF
13,TRBV10-3,TRBJ2-7,CAIRGDRTYEQYF
15,TRBV5-1,TRBJ2-1,CASSPWDGSKEEQFF
14,TRBV7-2,TRBJ1-3,CASSPNRDPNTIYF
15,TRBV7-3,TRBJ2-2,CASSRAGANTGELFF
12,TRBV7-9,TRBJ1-1,CASSYGNTEAFF
16,TRBV21-1,TRBJ2-7,CASSSRLAGFSYEQYF
17,TRBV25-1,TRBJ2-2,CASSDGTSGVKSGELFF
16,TRBV6-1,TRBJ2-7,CASSERGTGIIGEQYF
12,TRBV11-3,TRBJ1-1,CASSEDRPQAFF
16,TRBV11-3,TRBJ2-4,CASSSGVAGGMDIQYF
13,TRBV10-3,TRBJ1-2,CAISEGQTYGYTF
19,TRBV4-1,TRBJ2-1,CASSQVPFLAGSSYNEQFF
12,TRBV6-1,TRBJ1-5,CASRGSNQPQHF
16,TRBV4-2,TRBJ2-5,CASSQGKRGGEETQYF
14,TRBV5-1,TRBJ2-7,CASSLSTVTYEQYF
15,TRBV5-1,TRBJ2-3,CASSIAGANTDTQYF
11,TRBV12-5,TRBJ2-7,CASGIRDEQYF
13,TRBV5-4,TRBJ2-3,CASSREVADTQYF
14,TRBV18,TRBJ1-4,CASSPVSGGEKLFF
14,TRBV5-1,TRBJ1-2,CASSLEGLENGYTF
15,TRBV4-1,TRBJ1-6,CASSQGSGKRSPLHF
15,TRBV7-9,TRBJ1-4,CALGGDRQGSGKLFF
16,TRBV7-2,TRBJ2-7,CASSPRGGGTHDEQYF
13,TRBV4-1,TRBJ2-3,CASSGGSTDTQYF
14,TRBV6-5,TRBJ2-2,CASSSSQTTGELFF
17,TRBV4-1,TRBJ2-6,CASSQVRTASGANVLTF
13,TRBV29-1,TRBJ2-1,CSVGTRTYNEQFF
14,TRBV7-8,TRBJ2-7,CASSFTSGINEQYF
13,TRBV7-2,TRBJ1-5,CASSLGHRQPQHF
12,TRBV30,TRBJ1-4,CAWSQGGEKLFF
15,TRBV6-6,TRBJ1-5,CASKRDRGDNQPQHF
15,TRBV5-5,TRBJ2-5,CASSLGQGLQETQYF
12,TRBV27,TRBJ2-7,CASILGSYEQYF
13,TRBV19,TRBJ1-5,CASSVGVGQPQHF
15,TRBV18,TRBJ2-2,CASSLTSGPTGELFF
14,TRBV7-2,TRBJ1-1,CASSAGALNTEAFF
15,TRBV28,TRBJ2-1,CASSRTPLPYNEQFF
14,TRBV4-1,TRBJ1-2,CASSQGQGVYGYTF
14,TRBV21-1,TRBJ1-1,CASSKWGGGDEAFF
16,TRBV19,TRBJ1-6,CASSADTAGYNSPLHF
13,TRBV27,TRBJ2-7,CASSLLAGGEQYF
14,TRBV7-3,TRBJ2-7,CASSLTLGGHEQYF
15,TRBV11-2,TRBJ2-7,CASSLQVTSAYEQYF
15,TRBV4-2,TRBJ2-3,CASSQASGGTDTQYF
16,TRBV6-1,TRBJ2-1,CASSAHRTSGSYEQFF
16,TRBV9,TRBJ2-3,CASSVGDRSFTDTQYF
15,TRBV11-3,TRBJ2-7,CASSLGPQAAYEQYF